This T cell receptor beta chain was sequenced in a study of a mutant IDH1 vaccine in newly diagnosed glioma. At the level of the study: Most patients had received both radiotherapy and temozolomide, the prior options being radiotherapy, temozolomide, or both. Study findings and constraints: Pseudoprogression apparently tracked independently of changes in top peripheral T cell clonotypes.

Details on this clone: The antigen is unknown.

The germline CDR1 and CDR2 sequences are SGHKS and YYEKEE (reference sequence). V lost 0 bases, J lost 5 bases, and 11 bases lay in between. The CDR3 sequence is 14 residues long. Time point defined: baseline, week 1 (first vaccination visit). The treatment: pre-vaccination baseline after standard-of-care therapy. This table comes from immunoSEQ multiplex PCR, and its TCRdb copy is limited to in-frame clones, with some not included. The sample yields tens of thousands of clones, 85% to 95% seen once. The receptor was isolated from a man aged 35 to 55 with glioma. Sample: PBMCs, taken from a glioma patient treated with radiotherapy, temozolomide or both. This chain links TRBV5-5 with TRBJ1-1, with a possible D match to TRBD1 (6 bases). The DNA for the CDR3 is TGTGCCAGCAGCTTGGAAGGGGGAGGTACTGAAGCTTTCTTT. It yields the protein CASSLEGGGTEAFF.